This is a list of T cell receptor beta chains from one sample in a study of post-analysis software for immune sequencing data. From the PCR reads, TCRdb called clonotypes with MiXCR, one entry per CDR3 protein. Of fewer than 900,000 distinct CDR3 sequences listed, about 45% were seen once; the top ten hold approximately 4.4%. The sequencing sample was made of blood. These receptors originate from a girl aged 10-17 years with multiple sclerosis. The CDR3 runs from the conserved cysteine through the conserved F or W. A D gene is named only where the DNA matches it firmly. Size is omitted from some rows. Given values are once, few, many or a class for expanded clones.

J gene: TRBJ1-2; V gene: TRBV6-1; D gene: .; clone size: .; CDR3 DNA: TGTGCCAGTACAGGTCAGCAAGGGGCTAGCGGACGCATCTATGGCTACACCTTC; CDR3 protein: CASTGQQGASGRIYGYTF
J gene: TRBJ2-5; V gene: TRBV24-1; D gene: TRBD1; clone size: few; CDR3 DNA: TGTGCCACCAGTGAGCCCGGACAGGGACAAGAGACCCAGTACTTC; CDR3 protein: CATSEPGQGQETQYF
J gene: TRBJ1-5; V gene: TRBV20-1; D gene: TRBD1; clone size: .; CDR3 DNA: TGCAGTGCTAGAGGACAGGGGGATCATCAGCCCCAGCATTTT; CDR3 protein: CSARGQGDHQPQHF
J gene: TRBJ2-5; V gene: TRBV4-1; D gene: TRBD2; clone size: .; CDR3 DNA: TGCGCCAGCAGCCAAGCAGACAGCGGGAGGGCCGGTGAGACCCAGTACTTC; CDR3 protein: CASSQADSGRAGETQYF
J gene: TRBJ2-3; V gene: TRBV20-1; D gene: TRBD1; clone size: .; CDR3 DNA: TGCAGTGCAGCCGGGACAGGGTATTCAGATACGCAGTATTTT; CDR3 protein: CSAAGTGYSDTQYF
J gene: TRBJ2-7; V gene: TRBV7-8; D gene: .; clone size: .; CDR3 DNA: TGTGCCAGCTCACCGGGGAATCTGTACGAGCAGTACTTC; CDR3 protein: CASSPGNLYEQYF
J gene: TRBJ2-6; V gene: TRBV28; D gene: .; clone size: .; CDR3 DNA: TGTGCCAGCAACCCACAGGGCGTAGGGATACCCGGGGCCAACGTCCTGACTTTC; CDR3 protein: CASNPQGVGIPGANVLTF
J gene: TRBJ1-5; V gene: TRBV7-2; D gene: .; clone size: .; CDR3 DNA: TGTGCCAGCAGCTCCGGGGGGGGCAGTCAGCCCCAGCATTTT; CDR3 protein: CASSSGGGSQPQHF
J gene: TRBJ2-1; V gene: TRBV29-1; D gene: .; clone size: few; CDR3 DNA: TGCAGCGCCGGCCGGGTCCCGCGAGGCGATGAGCAGTTCTTC; CDR3 protein: CSAGRVPRGDEQFF
J gene: TRBJ2-1; V gene: TRBV5-1; D gene: .; clone size: few; CDR3 DNA: TGCGCCAGCAGCTTGACGCCCCTCAATGAGCAGTTCTTC; CDR3 protein: CASSLTPLNEQFF
J gene: TRBJ1-2; V gene: TRBV12-3/TRBV12-4; D gene: TRBD1; clone size: .; CDR3 DNA: TGTGCCAGCAGTTTAGTAACAGGGGTCGGTGGCTACACCTTC; CDR3 protein: CASSLVTGVGGYTF
J gene: TRBJ2-2; V gene: TRBV23-1; D gene: TRBD2; clone size: .; CDR3 DNA: TGCGCCAGCAGTCAACCGGGGACTAGCGGCTTCGCGAACACCGGGGAGCTGTTTTTT; CDR3 protein: CASSQPGTSGFANTGELFF
J gene: TRBJ2-7; V gene: TRBV6-5; D gene: TRBD1; clone size: .; CDR3 DNA: TGTGCCAGCAGTGGCACAGGGGGCTGCGGGGAGCAGTACTTC; CDR3 protein: CASSGTGGCGEQYF
J gene: TRBJ2-1; V gene: TRBV7-9; D gene: TRBD1; clone size: .; CDR3 DNA: TGTGCCAGCAGCTTAGATTCGACAGGGAGTGAGCAGTTCTTC; CDR3 protein: CASSLDSTGSEQFF
J gene: TRBJ2-2; V gene: TRBV12-5; D gene: TRBD1; clone size: .; CDR3 DNA: TGTGCTAGTGGTTTGGTACTTGGGACAGAGGTTGCCACCGGGGAGCTGTTTTTT; CDR3 protein: CASGLVLGTEVATGELFF
J gene: TRBJ1-2; V gene: TRBV29-1; D gene: .; clone size: few; CDR3 DNA: TGCAGCGTTGCGTGGGGTTATGGCTACACCTTC; CDR3 protein: CSVAWGYGYTF
J gene: TRBJ2-4; V gene: TRBV2; D gene: .; clone size: .; CDR3 DNA: TGTGCCAGCAGCTGGGACGGAATATTACCTTCTTTC; CDR3 protein: CASSWDGILPSF
J gene: TRBJ2-7; V gene: TRBV29-1; D gene: .; clone size: .; CDR3 DNA: TGCAGCGTTTTTGGACAGTTCCCCTCCTACGAGCAGTACTTC; CDR3 protein: CSVFGQFPSYEQYF
J gene: TRBJ2-3; V gene: TRBV7-3; D gene: .; clone size: .; CDR3 DNA: TGTGCCAGCAGCGCCACCGGGACGTTCCCTAGCACAGATACGCAGTATTTT; CDR3 protein: CASSATGTFPSTDTQYF
J gene: TRBJ1-4; V gene: TRBV7-2; D gene: TRBD1; clone size: many; CDR3 DNA: TGTGCCAGCAGCCCCCAGGGGGGGCAGAATGAAAAACTGTTTTTT; CDR3 protein: CASSPQGGQNEKLFF
J gene: TRBJ1-1; V gene: TRBV6-5; D gene: .; clone size: few; CDR3 DNA: TGTGCCAGCAGTTACTCGAGGAGCACTGAAGCTTTCTTT; CDR3 protein: CASSYSRSTEAFF
J gene: TRBJ2-3; V gene: TRBV4-1; D gene: .; clone size: .; CDR3 DNA: TGCGCCAGCAGCCAAGATGAGGGAGGCACGCAGTATTTT; CDR3 protein: CASSQDEGGTQYF
J gene: TRBJ1-2; V gene: TRBV15; D gene: TRBD1; clone size: few; CDR3 DNA: TGTGCCACCAGCAGCCGGGACAGGGGGAACTATGGCTACACCTTC; CDR3 protein: CATSSRDRGNYGYTF
J gene: TRBJ1-2; V gene: TRBV12-3/TRBV12-4; D gene: TRBD1; clone size: .; CDR3 DNA: TGTGCCAGCACCGCGGGACAGTATGGCTACACCTTC; CDR3 protein: CASTAGQYGYTF
J gene: TRBJ2-5; V gene: TRBV4-3; D gene: .; clone size: .; CDR3 DNA: TGCGCCAGCAGCCAAGATATGGGGATCCAAGAGACCCAGTACTTC; CDR3 protein: CASSQDMGIQETQYF
J gene: TRBJ2-1; V gene: TRBV4-3; D gene: TRBD2; clone size: few; CDR3 DNA: TGCGCCAGCAGCCAAGATGGGATGGCGCGGGGGATGGGTGAGCAGTTCTTC; CDR3 protein: CASSQDGMARGMGEQFF
J gene: TRBJ1-2; V gene: TRBV7-2; D gene: .; clone size: .; CDR3 DNA: TGTGCCAGCAGCATACCGAACTATGGCTACACCTTC; CDR3 protein: CASSIPNYGYTF
J gene: TRBJ2-5; V gene: TRBV5-6; D gene: TRBD2; clone size: .; CDR3 DNA: TGTGCCAGCAGCTTGATAGCGGGAGTGGTCGAGACCCAGTACTTC; CDR3 protein: CASSLIAGVVETQYF
J gene: TRBJ2-1; V gene: TRBV7-3; D gene: TRBD2; clone size: .; CDR3 DNA: TGTGCCAGCAGTGGGGAGGGACTAGCGGCCTACAATGAGCAGTTCTTC; CDR3 protein: CASSGEGLAAYNEQFF
J gene: TRBJ2-1; V gene: TRBV5-6; D gene: .; clone size: .; CDR3 DNA: TGTGCCAGCAGCTTTGTGGGGCAGGAGCAGTTCTTC; CDR3 protein: CASSFVGQEQFF
J gene: TRBJ2-6; V gene: TRBV6-5; D gene: .; clone size: .; CDR3 DNA: TGTGCCAGCAGTCCCCTGACAGTCTCTGGGGCCAACGTCCTGACTTTC; CDR3 protein: CASSPLTVSGANVLTF
J gene: TRBJ2-1; V gene: TRBV12-3/TRBV12-4; D gene: .; clone size: .; CDR3 DNA: TGTGCCAGCAGTTGGGACAAGCGCAATGAGCAGTTCTTC; CDR3 protein: CASSWDKRNEQFF
J gene: TRBJ2-5; V gene: TRBV6-5; D gene: .; clone size: once; CDR3 DNA: TGTGCCAGCAGTTACCGAGGACAGAGAGAGACCCAGTACTTC; CDR3 protein: CASSYRGQRETQYF
J gene: TRBJ1-4; V gene: TRBV6-6; D gene: .; clone size: .; CDR3 DNA: TGTGCCCATCAGAGAGAGGCAACTAATGAAAAACTGTTTTTT; CDR3 protein: CAHQREATNEKLFF
J gene: TRBJ1-5; V gene: TRBV20-1; D gene: .; clone size: .; CDR3 DNA: TGCAGTGCGCGAGGGGGAAAGGAGACCCAGCATTTT; CDR3 protein: CSARGGKETQHF
J gene: TRBJ2-7; V gene: TRBV12-3/TRBV12-4; D gene: TRBD2; clone size: .; CDR3 DNA: TGTGCCAGCAGTTTAGTTCAGGGAGGGTCCTACGAGCAGTACTTC; CDR3 protein: CASSLVQGGSYEQYF
J gene: TRBJ2-4; V gene: TRBV6-1; D gene: .; clone size: .; CDR3 DNA: TGTGCCAGCAGTGAAGTGGGACGGACGACCGCGCAGTACTTC; CDR3 protein: CASSEVGRTTAQYF
J gene: TRBJ1-5; V gene: TRBV7-9; D gene: .; clone size: few; CDR3 DNA: TGTGCCAGCAGCTTAACGGTCGAGCATCAGCCCCAGCATTTT; CDR3 protein: CASSLTVEHQPQHF
J gene: TRBJ2-3; V gene: TRBV20-1; D gene: TRBD2; clone size: .; CDR3 DNA: TGCAGTGCTCTCGTAGCGGGAGATACGCAGTATTTT; CDR3 protein: CSALVAGDTQYF
J gene: TRBJ2-7; V gene: TRBV6-6; D gene: .; clone size: .; CDR3 DNA: TGTGCCAGCAGTCACCTTTGGGGAGCTTACGAGCAGTACTTC; CDR3 protein: CASSHLWGAYEQYF
J gene: TRBJ2-1; V gene: TRBV5-1; D gene: .; clone size: .; CDR3 DNA: TGCGCCAGCAGCCACGCGGAGGGCCCCTACAATGAGCAGTTCTTC; CDR3 protein: CASSHAEGPYNEQFF
J gene: TRBJ2-5; V gene: TRBV15; D gene: TRBD2; clone size: .; CDR3 DNA: TGTGCCACCAGCAGAATCCTGGGACTAGCGGACGAGACCCAGTACTTC; CDR3 protein: CATSRILGLADETQYF
J gene: TRBJ1-2; V gene: TRBV4-3; D gene: TRBD1; clone size: .; CDR3 DNA: TGCGCCAGCAGCCAAGCTGGGACAGGCTATGGCTACACCTTC; CDR3 protein: CASSQAGTGYGYTF
J gene: TRBJ2-7; V gene: TRBV4-1; D gene: .; clone size: .; CDR3 DNA: TGCGCCAGCAGCCAAGAGAAAAGGGGGGCCTACGAGCAGTACTTC; CDR3 protein: CASSQEKRGAYEQYF
J gene: TRBJ1-2; V gene: TRBV29-1; D gene: TRBD1; clone size: .; CDR3 DNA: TGCAGCGTCGTGACAGGGGAGAATGGCTACACCTTC; CDR3 protein: CSVVTGENGYTF
J gene: TRBJ2-5; V gene: TRBV7-2; D gene: TRBD2; clone size: few; CDR3 DNA: TGTGCCAGCAGCTTTCTTCCTAGCGGGAGTGAAGAGACCCAGTACTTC; CDR3 protein: CASSFLPSGSEETQYF
J gene: TRBJ2-7; V gene: TRBV15; D gene: .; clone size: few; CDR3 DNA: TGTGCCACCAGCTGGGACCAGTCAGCCTACGAGCAGTACTTC; CDR3 protein: CATSWDQSAYEQYF
J gene: TRBJ2-7; V gene: TRBV20-1; D gene: TRBD2; clone size: few; CDR3 DNA: TGCAGTGCTGGGGGGGAGAATTCCTACGAGCAGTACTTC; CDR3 protein: CSAGGENSYEQYF
J gene: TRBJ2-7; V gene: TRBV27; D gene: TRBD2; clone size: .; CDR3 DNA: TGTGCCAGCAGTTCACTAGCGCAGGGCTGCGAGCAGTACTTC; CDR3 protein: CASSSLAQGCEQYF
J gene: TRBJ2-1; V gene: TRBV20-1; D gene: .; clone size: .; CDR3 DNA: TGCAGTGCTAGAGTGGCCGACCTTGAGCAGTTCTTC; CDR3 protein: CSARVADLEQFF